Listed below are T cell receptor beta chains from one sample, sequenced in a study of CD8 T cells in Susac syndrome. TCRdb recomputed calls from the immunoSEQ multiplex PCR reads with MiXCR, one row per CDR3 protein. This repertoire shows around 150,000 distinct CDR3 sequences, 85% to 95% found once; its top ten account for over 0.11%. The sample comprised CD4+ T cells from PBMCs. The receptor set was obtained from a human donor in good health. Each CDR3 is given with its conserved first and last residue. The order of the fields is D gene, clone size, V gene, J gene, CDR3 DNA, CDR3 protein. A D gene is named only where the DNA matches it firmly. Clone sizes are given selectively: once, few, many, or a class where the clone is expanded.

D: TRBD2
size: -
V: TRBV20-1
J: TRBJ2-1
DNA: TGCAGTGCTGGACTAGCGGGGGGAGGTAATGAGCAGTTCTTC
CDR3: CSAGLAGGGNEQFF

D: -
size: once
V: TRBV12-3/TRBV12-4
J: TRBJ2-3
DNA: TGTGCCAGCAGTCCTTCGTACTGGGGGGAGGACACAGATACGCAGTATTTT
CDR3: CASSPSYWGEDTDTQYF

D: -
size: -
V: TRBV20-1
J: TRBJ2-5
DNA: TGCAGTGCTAGACCAGAGATAGAGACCCAGTACTTC
CDR3: CSARPEIETQYF

D: -
size: -
V: TRBV20-1
J: TRBJ1-1
DNA: TGCAGTGCCCCCGGGAGGAACACTGAAGCTTTCTTT
CDR3: CSAPGRNTEAFF

D: -
size: -
V: TRBV6-2/TRBV6-3
J: TRBJ1-1
DNA: TGTGCCAGCAGTTACTCAGGGGCGTCGAACACTGAAGCTTTCTTT
CDR3: CASSYSGASNTEAFF

D: -
size: -
V: TRBV7-9
J: TRBJ2-5
DNA: TGTGCCAGCAGCCGTCGTCGGCTAGCTCGAGAGACCCAGTACTTC
CDR3: CASSRRRLARETQYF

D: -
size: -
V: TRBV23-1
J: TRBJ1-1
DNA: TGCGCCAGCAGTCAATCGTCCCCGAAGAACACTGAAGCTTTCTTT
CDR3: CASSQSSPKNTEAFF

D: -
size: -
V: TRBV20-1
J: TRBJ1-3
DNA: TGCAGTGCTAGAGCGGCAGTGTATGGAAACACCATATATTTT
CDR3: CSARAAVYGNTIYF

D: TRBD1
size: -
V: TRBV12-3/TRBV12-4
J: TRBJ1-1
DNA: TGTGCCAGCAGTTTGGAGGGGGCTGTTTTCTTT
CDR3: CASSLEGAVFF

D: -
size: -
V: TRBV5-1
J: TRBJ2-7
DNA: TGCGCCAGCAGCAACGGACAGACCTACGAGCAGTACTTC
CDR3: CASSNGQTYEQYF

D: -
size: once
V: TRBV20-1
J: TRBJ1-4
DNA: TGCAGTGCTAGTCTCGGCGGGGGCGCTCTCGAAAAACTGTTTTTT
CDR3: CSASLGGGALEKLFF

D: TRBD2
size: -
V: TRBV25-1
J: TRBJ2-7
DNA: TGTGCCAGCGGTGGGAGGGGCTACGAGCAGTACTTC
CDR3: CASGGRGYEQYF

D: -
size: -
V: TRBV6-5
J: TRBJ2-2
DNA: TGTGCCAGCAGGGCCCCCACCGGGGAGCTGTTTTTT
CDR3: CASRAPTGELFF

D: -
size: -
V: TRBV5-4
J: TRBJ2-2
DNA: TGTGCCAGCAGCTCGGGCGCCCTAGCCGGAGGGTCCGGGGAGCTGTTTTTT
CDR3: CASSSGALAGGSGELFF

D: -
size: -
V: TRBV3-1
J: TRBJ2-2
DNA: TGTGCCAGCAGCCCCCCCCCTCAGCGCGCCGGGGAGCTGTTTTTT
CDR3: CASSPPPQRAGELFF

D: -
size: -
V: TRBV20-1
J: TRBJ1-1
DNA: TGCAGTGCTAGAGATGCCCATCGTATGGGCGGGAGTGAAACTGAAGCTTTCTTT
CDR3: CSARDAHRMGGSETEAFF

D: -
size: -
V: TRBV7-2
J: TRBJ1-3
DNA: TGTGCCAGCAGCTTAGCGAATGTGGAAAACACCATATATTTT
CDR3: CASSLANVENTIYF

D: -
size: -
V: TRBV28
J: TRBJ2-1
DNA: TGTGCCAGCAGTTCCCAGGGTAGCGGATACGGAGGTGAGCAGTTCTTC
CDR3: CASSSQGSGYGGEQFF

D: -
size: -
V: TRBV20-1
J: TRBJ2-7
DNA: TGCAGTGCTACGCGGACAGCCTCCTACGAGCAGTACTTC
CDR3: CSATRTASYEQYF

D: TRBD1
size: -
V: TRBV23-1
J: TRBJ1-5
DNA: TGCGCCAGCAGTCTACGGGACAGACAATATAGCAATCAGCCCCAGCATTTT
CDR3: CASSLRDRQYSNQPQHF

D: TRBD1
size: -
V: TRBV7-8
J: TRBJ1-5
DNA: TGTGCCAGCAGCTCCCCTCATAGACAGGGGGCTGATCAGCCCCAGCATTTT
CDR3: CASSSPHRQGADQPQHF

D: TRBD1
size: -
V: TRBV7-3
J: TRBJ2-7
DNA: TGTGCCAGCAGCCCCGGACAGGGCGAGCAGTACTTC
CDR3: CASSPGQGEQYF

D: -
size: -
V: TRBV3-1
J: TRBJ2-2
DNA: TGTGCCAGCAGCCAGGGCTTCCCCGGGGAGCTGTTTTTT
CDR3: CASSQGFPGELFF

D: TRBD1
size: -
V: TRBV12-3/TRBV12-4
J: TRBJ2-3
DNA: TGTGCCAGCAGTCCCCAGGGGGCCCTCGATACGCAGTATTTT
CDR3: CASSPQGALDTQYF

D: -
size: -
V: TRBV18
J: TRBJ2-2
DNA: TGTGCCAGCTCATCACAGGGAGCGAACACCGGGGAGCTGTTTTTT
CDR3: CASSSQGANTGELFF

D: TRBD2
size: -
V: TRBV6-1
J: TRBJ2-1
DNA: TGTGCCAGCACCGGGACTAGCGGGGCCTACTACAATGAGCAGTTCTTC
CDR3: CASTGTSGAYYNEQFF